This T cell receptor beta chain was profiled in a study of shared clonotypes between healthy human individuals. Produced via immunoSEQ multiplex PCR; TCRdb's table is partial and in-frame only. The sample contains about 2.3 million clones, roughly 90% of which appear only once. Trimming at V came to 6 bases and at J to 7 bases, leaving 10 bases not matched to a gene. Per the germline V gene, CDR1 is MDHEN and CDR2 is SYDVKM. The CDR3 sequence is 16 residues long. V and J are TRBV28 and TRBJ2-2, with 11 bases matching TRBD1. This clonotype originated in a man aged 18 to 30 in good health. Some clones in this sample may be carry-over from other donors' samples. Sequencing was carried out using naive CD4+ T cells from PBMCs. Described subset: CD45RA+ positively selected. DNA of the CDR3: TGTGCCAGCAGACGTCCGGGACAGGGGGTGGTCGGGGAGCTGTTTTTT. Its protein product is CASRRPGQGVVGELFF.